One sample yielded the 29 T cell receptor beta chains listed below, sequenced in a study of cytomegalovirus exposure and HLA in healthy donors. The PCR used 60 Vbeta and 13 Jbeta primers. Libraries were prepared by immunoSEQ multiplex PCR; TCRdb keeps only in-frame clonotypes and omits some of them. The sample records approximately 130,000 clones, less than 85% being singletons. Sequencing was done on a sample of PBMCs. These receptor sequences come from a man aged 40-49 years in good health and CMV-seronegative.

The chain combines TRBV2 with TRBJ1-2; TRBD1 is a possible D gene (5 bases). Per germline, CDR1 SNHLY and CDR2 FYNNEI. Trimming stripped 4 bases from V and 4 bases from J, with 16 bases between. The CDR3 consists of 15 residues. CDR3 region: CASSGGEGVGYGYTF. In DNA form, the CDR3 reads TGTGCCAGCAGTGGGGGGGAAGGGGTCGGCTATGGCTACACCTTC.

In this sample, this clone turned up once. The chain has TRBV5-1 and TRBJ1-6; D is possibly TRBD1 (5 bases). The CDR3 loop spans 15 amino acids. Per germline, CDR1 SGHRS and CDR2 YFSETQ. V lost 6 bases to trimming and J lost 1 base, with 11 bases between them. CDR3 residues: CASNSGGSYNSPLHF. The DNA of the CDR3 is TGCGCCAGCAACAGCGGGGGTTCCTATAATTCACCCCTCCACTTT.

The rearrangement joins TRBV4-2 to TRBJ2-1; 11 bases match TRBD2. Trimming at V came to 1 base and at J to 8 bases, leaving 7 bases not matched to a gene. The CDR3 is made up of 16 amino acids. Germline V gives CDR1 LGHNA, CDR2 YNFKEQ. CDR3 DNA sequence: TGTGCCAGCAGCCAAGGAACTAGCGGGAGTATCTATGAGCAGTTCTTC. Protein product: CASSQGTSGSIYEQFF.

V and J are TRBV27 and TRBJ2-6; D unresolved. Germline V gene lookup returns CDR1 MNHEY and CDR2 SMNVEV (reference sequence). The CDR3 is made up of 16 amino acids. Trimming removed 2 bases from V and 0 bases from J, with 8 bases in between. Written as DNA, the CDR3 is TGTGCCAGCAGTTTAATTTATAACTCTGGGGCCAACGTCCTGACTTTC. Amino acids: CASSLIYNSGANVLTF.

This clone has a handful of counts. The rearrangement uses TRBV6-6 and TRBJ2-1, with a tentative D call TRBD1 (7 bases). The CDR3 has 16 amino acids. V was cut by 0 bases and J by 7 bases, with 16 bases left in between. CDR1 and CDR2 from the germline V gene are MNHNY and SVGAGI (reference sequence). In DNA, the CDR3 is TGTGCCAGCAGTTACTCGATGCAGGGGGGCATAAATGAGCAGTTCTTC. This gives the protein CASSYSMQGGINEQFF.

This clone appeared a few times. CDR3 amino acids: CAITGAMGTEAFF. CDR3 bases: TGTGCCATCACAGGGGCCATGGGCACTGAAGCTTTCTTT. This sequence joins TRBV2 and TRBJ1-1; 7 bases fit TRBD1. The germline gives CDR1 SNHLY, CDR2 FYNNEI. V lost 10 bases to trimming and J lost 4 bases; unmatched junction nucleotides: 9. This CDR3 contains 13 residues.

V and J are TRBV11-2 and TRBJ2-7; 8 bases are shared with TRBD2. The V segment lost 1 base and the J segment 6 bases; nucleotides outside the gene matches: 8. Germline CDR1 is SGHAT and CDR2 is FQNNGV. The CDR3 length is 15 residues. CDR3 nucleotide sequence: TGTGCCAGCAGCTTAGTGTCTAGCGGGTTAAGCGAGCAGTACTTC. As protein: CASSLVSSGLSEQYF.

This clone appeared once. One end of the junction varies from germline; a read error may be responsible. V gene TRBV5-1 combines with J gene TRBJ2-7; 7 nucleotides agree with TRBD1. This CDR3 has 12 residues. Germline V gives CDR1 SGHRS, CDR2 YFSETQ. The CDR3 reads CASSLPGTVSLF. CDR3 sequence (DNA): TGCGCCAGCAGCTTGCCAGGGACAGTTTCCCTCTTC.

This chain joins TRBV23-1 and TRBJ2-3, with 7 positions matching TRBD2. TRBV23-1 is an ORF, and what it does is uncertain. The CDR3 contains 19 residues. Losses at the gene ends were 3 bases for V and 0 bases for J; bases not matched to a gene: 15. CDR3 sequence (DNA): TGCGCCAGCAGTCAGCCCCGGGGGAGGGTCACACCTAGCACAGATACGCAGTATTTT. It specifies CASSQPRGRVTPSTDTQYF.

This rearrangement joins TRBV5-4 to TRBJ2-2; D perhaps matches TRBD1 (5 bases). This CDR3 contains 17 residues. Germline lookup yields CDR1 SGHNT and CDR2 YYREEE (reference sequence). Trimming cost V 0 bases and J 4 bases, with 16 bases left between them. The CDR3 DNA reads TGTGCCAGCAGCTTGGCCGGGCAGGGCCCCTTCACCGGGGAGCTGTTTTTT. Its protein product is CASSLAGQGPFTGELFF.

This clone has more than one count but fewer than ten. The chain employs TRBV19 and TRBJ1-1; 8 bases are a match to TRBD1. The CDR3 has 13 residues. Germline lookup yields CDR1 LNHDA and CDR2 SQIVND (reference sequence). Trimming took 7 bases from V and 6 from J; bases not matched to a gene: 7. The CDR3 region is CASTDRGSSEAFF. CDR3 DNA: TGTGCCAGTACAGACAGGGGCAGTTCTGAAGCTTTCTTT.

V gene TRBV5-1 combines with J gene TRBJ1-1; 7 positions agree with TRBD1. The CDR3 consists of 14 residues. The J segment lost 1 base and the V segment lost 6 bases, leaving 6 bases of the junction unmatched. Germline loops: CDR1 SGHRS, CDR2 YFSETQ. The CDR3 DNA reads as TGCGCCAGCAAGGGGGACAGCGCGAACACTGAAGCTTTCTTT. This codes for CASKGDSANTEAFF.

The chain employs TRBV7-9 and TRBJ2-3; D is unresolved. V was pared by 1 base and J by 0 bases, with 11 bases between. Germline CDR1 reads SEHNR; CDR2 reads FQNEAQ (reference sequence). The CDR3 extends over 16 amino acids. Here the CDR3 reads CASSLGSAGSTDTQYF. Here the CDR3 DNA reads TGTGCCAGCAGCTTAGGGTCCGCCGGGAGCACAGATACGCAGTATTTT.

J is TRBJ2-4 and V is TRBV7-2; D might be TRBD1 (7 bases). Germline V gene lookup returns CDR1 SGHTA and CDR2 FQGNSA. The CDR3 consists of 18 residues. V lost 0 bases to trimming and J lost 1 base, with 16 bases between them. The CDR3 nucleotides read TGTGCCAGCAGCTTAGCGGGGTTGGCAGGGGGGGCCAAAAACATTCAGTACTTC. It translates to CASSLAGLAGGAKNIQYF.

V and J are TRBV6-5 and TRBJ1-1, with a weak D call TRBD1 (5 bases). Trimming took off 7 bases at V and 4 bases at J, with 16 bases between the two ends. There are 14 residues in the CDR3. CDR1 and CDR2 from the germline V gene are MNHEY and SVGAGI. The CDR3 sequence: CASTQGGRGTEAFF. Here the CDR3 DNA reads TGTGCCAGCACCCAGGGTGGTCGCGGCACTGAAGCTTTCTTT.

The chain combines TRBV7-3 with TRBJ2-3; the D gene is possibly TRBD1 (8 bases). Between the trimmed V and J ends, which lost 4 bases and 1 base, there was a span of 15 bases. This CDR3 contains 16 residues. In germline, CDR1 is SGHTA, CDR2 FQGTGA. CDR3 amino acids: CASSSSAGQGTDTQYF. DNA for the CDR3: TGTGCCAGCAGCTCCTCAGCGGGACAGGGCACAGATACGCAGTATTTT.

With respect to this clone: No DNA is shown, since the ends of the CDR3 on it are uncertain; the CDR3 is the one TCRdb lists. V and J are TRBV12-2 and TRBJ1-2; TRBD1 reflects the table's D call only, with no check against the DNA. TRBV12-2 is a pseudogene segment. Counting both end residues, the CDR3 totals 16 amino acids. The CDR3 is CASRLAVGQGNYGYTF.

Regarding this clone: One end of the junction is discordant with germline, which a read error may explain. The CDR3 region is CASSLSGSDTQYF. The CDR3 coding sequence is TGTGCTAGCAGCTTATCAGGATCAGATACGCAGTATTTT. The V and J genes are TRBV7-7 and TRBJ2-3; D is undetermined. The CDR3 consists of 13 residues. Germline V gives CDR1 SSHAT, CDR2 FNYEAQ (reference sequence).

The gene calls are TRBV6-1 and TRBJ1-4; TRBD1 matches 9 bases. Per germline, CDR1 MNHNS and CDR2 SASEGT. With V trimmed by 3 bases and J by 8 bases, 4 bases remained unmatched. The CDR3 spans 14 residues. The DNA of the CDR3 is TGTGCCAGCAGTGACCGGGACAGGGCCGAAAAACTGTTTTTT. The encoded protein is CASSDRDRAEKLFF.

The chain carries TRBV5-1 and TRBJ1-2; 8 bases match TRBD1. The CDR3 loop spans 15 amino acids. The germline gives CDR1 SGHRS, CDR2 YFSETQ. Trimming removed 4 bases from V and 2 bases from J; junction bases left unmatched: 7. CDR3 protein: CASSPGQGGNYGYTF. The DNA for the CDR3 is TGCGCCAGCAGCCCCGGACAGGGTGGGAACTATGGCTACACCTTC.

The V gene is TRBV28, the J gene TRBJ1-2; D possibly corresponds to TRBD1 (5 bases). The CDR3 is made up of 13 amino acids. Germline V lookup: CDR1 MDHEN, CDR2 SYDVKM. Trimming pared 7 bases from V and 4 bases from J, leaving 13 bases between. The CDR3 is CASNLGRGYGYTF. Here the CDR3 DNA reads TGTGCCAGCAACCTAGGGAGGGGCTATGGCTACACCTTC.

The rearrangement uses TRBV25-1 and TRBJ1-2; 8 nucleotides agree with TRBD1. The CDR3 consists of 14 residues. Looked up from germline, CDR1 is MGHDK and CDR2 is SYGVNS. V dropped 1 base and J dropped 3; count of bases not matched to a gene: 1. The CDR3 here is CASSESGGDYGYTF. Written as DNA, the CDR3 is TGTGCCAGCAGTGAATCAGGGGGCGACTATGGCTACACCTTC.

The chain recombines TRBV19 with TRBJ2-2; the D gene is possibly TRBD1 (5 bases). With 5 bases removed from V and 5 bases from J, the gap between germline ends came to 15 bases. Germline CDR1 and CDR2: LNHDA and SQIVND (reference sequence). CDR3 length: 15 residues. The CDR3 reads CASSRSDRQTGELFF. The CDR3 DNA follows: TGTGCCAGTAGTCGGTCCGACAGACAGACCGGGGAGCTGTTTTTT.

The chain joins TRBV28 to TRBJ1-3; the D is unclear. Trimming left V 2 bases short and J 3 bases short, with 5 bases between. Per germline, CDR1 MDHEN and CDR2 SYDVKM. CDR3 size: 13 residues. The CDR3 bases are TGTGCCAGCAGTTTACTAAGTGGAAACACCATATATTTT. It encodes CASSLLSGNTIYF.

The V call is TRBV11-2, the J call TRBJ2-3; 9 bases are shared with TRBD2. This CDR3 comprises 16 residues. V shed 5 bases and J 5 bases; nucleotides not matched to a gene: 11. Germline lookup yields CDR1 SGHAT and CDR2 FQNNGV. CDR3 in DNA: TGTGCCAGCAGCAAAGAGGCTGGCGGGGGGGAAGATACGCAGTATTTT. As protein: CASSKEAGGGEDTQYF. Variable domain in full (rest from reference TRBV11-2 and TRBJ2-3): EAGVAQSPRYKIIEKRQSVAFWCNPISGHATLYWYQQILGQGPKLLIQFQNNGVVDDSQLPKDRFSAERLKGVDSTLKIQPAKLEDSAVYLCASSKEAGGGEDTQYFGPGTRLTVL.

The chain recombines TRBV7-9 with TRBJ1-3; 7 bases agree with TRBD1. The CDR3 runs 15 residues. The V and J ends lost 5 bases and 2 bases, in that order; junction bases with no gene match: 6. The germline V gene has CDR1 SEHNR and CDR2 FQNEAQ (reference sequence). CDR3 sequence (DNA): TGTGCCAGCAGCACTCGACAGGGTACTGGAAACACCATATATTTT. It encodes CASSTRQGTGNTIYF.

For the CDR3, the DNA is TGTGCCAGCAGCTTAGAGATCACAGATACGCAGTATTTT. Translating it yields CASSLEITDTQYF. V and J are TRBV7-3 and TRBJ2-3, with no clear D. CDR1 and CDR2 (germline): SGHTA, FQGTGA. V gave up 2 bases and J gave up 2 bases, with 5 bases separating them. The CDR3 is made up of 13 amino acids. Full variable domain (remainder filled in from reference TRBV7-3 and TRBJ2-3): GAGVSQTPSNKVTEKGKYVELRCDPISGHTALYWYRQSLGQGPEFLIYFQGTGAADDSGLPNDRFFAVRPEGSVSTLKIQRTERGDSAVYLCASSLEITDTQYFGPGTRLTVL.

The chain links TRBV6-5 to TRBJ2-7; 8 positions match TRBD1. Germline CDR1 and CDR2: MNHEY and SVGAGI. V lost 6 bases to trimming and J lost 6 bases; unmatched junction nucleotides: 10. This CDR3 has 14 residues. CDR3 amino acids: CASRSRDRTSEQYF. The CDR3 nucleotides read TGTGCCAGCAGGAGCCGGGACAGGACTTCCGAGCAGTACTTC.

The chain recombines TRBV10-2 with TRBJ1-1; 7 nucleotides match TRBD1. V was pared by 5 bases and J by 3 bases, with 6 bases of the junction left unmatched. The germline gives CDR1 WSHSY, CDR2 SAAADI. This CDR3 has 14 amino acids. CDR3 region: CASSQTGSDTEAFF. The CDR3 DNA reads as TGCGCCAGCAGTCAGACAGGGTCGGACACTGAAGCTTTCTTT.